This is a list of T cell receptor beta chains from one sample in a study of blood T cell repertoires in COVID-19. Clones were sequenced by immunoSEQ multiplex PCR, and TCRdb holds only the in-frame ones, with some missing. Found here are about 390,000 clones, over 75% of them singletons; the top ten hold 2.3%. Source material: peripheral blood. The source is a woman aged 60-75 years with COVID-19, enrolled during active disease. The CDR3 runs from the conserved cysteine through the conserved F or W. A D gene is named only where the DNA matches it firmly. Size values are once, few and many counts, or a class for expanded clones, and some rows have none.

CDR3 DNA: TGTGCCAGCAGTATCGAACCGGAGGCCCTGAGCTACGAGCAGTACTTC
CDR3 protein: CASSIEPEALSYEQYF
J gene: TRBJ2-7
clone size: -
V gene: TRBV27
CDR3 length: 16
D gene: -

CDR3 DNA: TGTGCCACCAGTCGGGACACCCTCGCCGAGCAGTACTTC
CDR3 protein: CATSRDTLAEQYF
J gene: TRBJ2-7
clone size: -
V gene: TRBV24-1
CDR3 length: 13
D gene: -

CDR3 DNA: TGTGCCAGCAGCCCGGGGGACTACAGGAACTATGGCTACACCTTC
CDR3 protein: CASSPGDYRNYGYTF
J gene: TRBJ1-2
clone size: -
V gene: TRBV9
CDR3 length: 15
D gene: -

CDR3 DNA: TGCAGTGCTAGTCCGGCCGGGGTTGTCTCGTATTTT
CDR3 protein: CSASPAGVVSYF
J gene: TRBJ2-3
clone size: -
V gene: TRBV20-1
CDR3 length: 12
D gene: -

CDR3 DNA: TGTGCCAGTAGTACGACAGGGGCCTCCTACGAGCAGTACTTC
CDR3 protein: CASSTTGASYEQYF
J gene: TRBJ2-7
clone size: -
V gene: TRBV19
CDR3 length: 14
D gene: TRBD1

CDR3 DNA: TGCGCCAGCAGGGATAGCGGGGCCTATGAGCAGTTCTTC
CDR3 protein: CASRDSGAYEQFF
J gene: TRBJ2-1
clone size: -
V gene: TRBV10-2
CDR3 length: 13
D gene: TRBD2

CDR3 DNA: TGTGCCAGCAGCCAAGATTACCCCGGGACTAGCGGGGCCTACGAGCAGTACTTC
CDR3 protein: CASSQDYPGTSGAYEQYF
J gene: TRBJ2-7
clone size: -
V gene: TRBV3-1/TRBV3-2
CDR3 length: 18
D gene: TRBD2

CDR3 DNA: TGTGCCAGCAGTCTCTCTGGGGCCAACGTCCTGACTTTC
CDR3 protein: CASSLSGANVLTF
J gene: TRBJ2-6
clone size: -
V gene: TRBV12-3/TRBV12-4
CDR3 length: 13
D gene: -

CDR3 DNA: TGTGCCAGTAGTATTGGGACAGGGGGCCAGCCCCAGCATTTT
CDR3 protein: CASSIGTGGQPQHF
J gene: TRBJ1-5
clone size: -
V gene: TRBV19
CDR3 length: 14
D gene: TRBD1

CDR3 DNA: TGTGCCAGCAGCCAAGAGATGGGCACCAACACCATATATTTT
CDR3 protein: CASSQEMGTNTIYF
J gene: TRBJ1-3
clone size: -
V gene: TRBV4-2
CDR3 length: 14
D gene: -

CDR3 DNA: TGTGCCACCAGTGATTCTAGGGCGGGTGGGGCCAACGTCCTGACTTTC
CDR3 protein: CATSDSRAGGANVLTF
J gene: TRBJ2-6
clone size: -
V gene: TRBV24-1
CDR3 length: 16
D gene: -

CDR3 DNA: TGTGCCAGCAGTGACAGATCAGGGATCTCCTACGAGCAGTACTTC
CDR3 protein: CASSDRSGISYEQYF
J gene: TRBJ2-7
clone size: -
V gene: TRBV6-1
CDR3 length: 15
D gene: -

CDR3 DNA: TGTGCCAGCAGCTCCCAGGGGCTTCAGGGTCAGCCCCAGCATTTT
CDR3 protein: CASSSQGLQGQPQHF
J gene: TRBJ1-5
clone size: -
V gene: TRBV7-2
CDR3 length: 15
D gene: -

CDR3 DNA: TGTGCCAGCAGTTTGACAGGGACTCAGTACTTC
CDR3 protein: CASSLTGTQYF
J gene: TRBJ2-5
clone size: once
V gene: TRBV28
CDR3 length: 11
D gene: -

CDR3 DNA: TGTGCCAGTATGATGCGTGGGGGGGCAGATACGCAGTATTTT
CDR3 protein: CASMMRGGADTQYF
J gene: TRBJ2-3
clone size: -
V gene: TRBV19
CDR3 length: 14
D gene: TRBD2

CDR3 DNA: TGCGCCAGCAGCCAAGGGTCGGGTGGGGGGACCTACAATGAGCAGTTCTTC
CDR3 protein: CASSQGSGGGTYNEQFF
J gene: TRBJ2-1
clone size: -
V gene: TRBV4-1
CDR3 length: 17
D gene: -

CDR3 DNA: TGTGCCTGGACTAACCAGCAGGGAATTGAGGCCCTCCACTTT
CDR3 protein: CAWTNQQGIEALHF
J gene: TRBJ1-6
clone size: -
V gene: TRBV30
CDR3 length: 14
D gene: -

CDR3 DNA: TGTGCCAGCAGTCGGACAGGGGACAACTATGGCTACACCTTC
CDR3 protein: CASSRTGDNYGYTF
J gene: TRBJ1-2
clone size: once
V gene: TRBV6-5
CDR3 length: 14
D gene: TRBD1

CDR3 DNA: TGTGCCAGCAGGTCGGCAGGGGGCGCTGAAAAACTGTTTTTT
CDR3 protein: CASRSAGGAEKLFF
J gene: TRBJ1-4
clone size: -
V gene: TRBV7-8
CDR3 length: 14
D gene: TRBD1

CDR3 DNA: TGTGCCAGCAGTGATCCCAGGGGGTATGGCTACACCTTC
CDR3 protein: CASSDPRGYGYTF
J gene: TRBJ1-2
clone size: once
V gene: TRBV6-1
CDR3 length: 13
D gene: TRBD1

CDR3 DNA: TGTGCCAGCAGCTTGGTAGCGGGGGGGCCGGAGACCCAGTACTTC
CDR3 protein: CASSLVAGGPETQYF
J gene: TRBJ2-5
clone size: -
V gene: TRBV7-3
CDR3 length: 15
D gene: TRBD2

CDR3 DNA: TGTGCCACCAGTGATTTTTCCCAGGGGAACTATGGCTACACCTTC
CDR3 protein: CATSDFSQGNYGYTF
J gene: TRBJ1-2
clone size: -
V gene: TRBV24-1
CDR3 length: 15
D gene: -

CDR3 DNA: TGTGCCAGCAGCCAAGGGCCAGCGGCTAGCTCCTACGAGCAGTACTTC
CDR3 protein: CASSQGPAASSYEQYF
J gene: TRBJ2-7
clone size: -
V gene: TRBV3-1/TRBV3-2
CDR3 length: 16
D gene: -

CDR3 DNA: TGTGCCAGCAGTTATCAGGGACAGCCCCAGCATTTT
CDR3 protein: CASSYQGQPQHF
J gene: TRBJ1-5
clone size: -
V gene: TRBV7-2
CDR3 length: 12
D gene: -

CDR3 DNA: TGTGCCAGTAGCCCGACAGGTGTTAGCAATCAGCCCCAGCATTTT
CDR3 protein: CASSPTGVSNQPQHF
J gene: TRBJ1-5
clone size: -
V gene: TRBV19
CDR3 length: 15
D gene: -

CDR3 DNA: TGTGCCACCACTAGAGGGTATCAGCCCCAGCATTTT
CDR3 protein: CATTRGYQPQHF
J gene: TRBJ1-5
clone size: few
V gene: TRBV28
CDR3 length: 12
D gene: -

CDR3 DNA: TGTGCCAGTAGTACACCGGGACAGGGCCAACAGCCCCAGCATTTT
CDR3 protein: CASSTPGQGQQPQHF
J gene: TRBJ1-5
clone size: -
V gene: TRBV19
CDR3 length: 15
D gene: TRBD1

CDR3 DNA: TGTGCCAGCAGCTTAGCAGGGGCAATGGAGACCCAGTACTTC
CDR3 protein: CASSLAGAMETQYF
J gene: TRBJ2-5
clone size: -
V gene: TRBV7-9
CDR3 length: 14
D gene: -

CDR3 DNA: TGTGCCAGCAGCCCGAGTGGACCGGGACAAGGGACCGCCTACGAGCAGTACTTC
CDR3 protein: CASSPSGPGQGTAYEQYF
J gene: TRBJ2-7
clone size: once
V gene: TRBV11-2
CDR3 length: 18
D gene: -

CDR3 DNA: TGTGCCAGCAGCCCATTAGTGGACAGTTACGAGCAGTACTTC
CDR3 protein: CASSPLVDSYEQYF
J gene: TRBJ2-7
clone size: -
V gene: TRBV3-1/TRBV3-2
CDR3 length: 14
D gene: -

CDR3 DNA: TGCGCCAGCAGCTTGGGGATACAGGGGAGGATGGAAAAACTGTTTTTT
CDR3 protein: CASSLGIQGRMEKLFF
J gene: TRBJ1-4
clone size: -
V gene: TRBV5-1
CDR3 length: 16
D gene: TRBD1

CDR3 DNA: TGTGCCAGCAGTTACTACAGGGAGACCGGGGAGCTGTTTTTT
CDR3 protein: CASSYYRETGELFF
J gene: TRBJ2-2
clone size: -
V gene: TRBV6-6
CDR3 length: 14
D gene: -

CDR3 DNA: TGTGCCAGCAGCGTAGTCTTGAACACCGGGGAGCTGTTTTTT
CDR3 protein: CASSVVLNTGELFF
J gene: TRBJ2-2
clone size: -
V gene: TRBV9
CDR3 length: 14
D gene: -

CDR3 DNA: TGTGCCAGTAGTCCGCCCGGCGGGAACCACAATGAGCAGTTCTTC
CDR3 protein: CASSPPGGNHNEQFF
J gene: TRBJ2-1
clone size: -
V gene: TRBV19
CDR3 length: 15
D gene: -

CDR3 DNA: TGTGCCAGCAGCTGGACAGGGGGACGTTACGAGCAGTACTTC
CDR3 protein: CASSWTGGRYEQYF
J gene: TRBJ2-7
clone size: -
V gene: TRBV5-6
CDR3 length: 14
D gene: TRBD1

CDR3 DNA: TGTGCCAGCAGTTCTCAGGGATCGTCTGGAAACACCATATATTTT
CDR3 protein: CASSSQGSSGNTIYF
J gene: TRBJ1-3
clone size: -
V gene: TRBV27
CDR3 length: 15
D gene: -

CDR3 DNA: TGTGCCAGCAGTTTGGGCAGCCCGAACACTGAAGCTTTCTTT
CDR3 protein: CASSLGSPNTEAFF
J gene: TRBJ1-1
clone size: once
V gene: TRBV27
CDR3 length: 14
D gene: -

CDR3 DNA: TGTGCCAGCAGGGAAGCACAGAGCACAGATACGCAGTATTTT
CDR3 protein: CASREAQSTDTQYF
J gene: TRBJ2-3
clone size: -
V gene: TRBV27
CDR3 length: 14
D gene: -

CDR3 DNA: TGTGCCAGCAGACCCGCCGGACGGGGAGACGAGCAGTACTTC
CDR3 protein: CASRPAGRGDEQYF
J gene: TRBJ2-7
clone size: -
V gene: TRBV5-4
CDR3 length: 14
D gene: -

CDR3 DNA: TGTGCCAGTAGCTTATACACCGGGGAGCTGTTTTTT
CDR3 protein: CASSLYTGELFF
J gene: TRBJ2-2
clone size: -
V gene: TRBV19
CDR3 length: 12
D gene: -

CDR3 DNA: TGCGCCAGCAGGACAGGCCCTAGCACAGATACGCAGTATTTT
CDR3 protein: CASRTGPSTDTQYF
J gene: TRBJ2-3
clone size: -
V gene: TRBV5-1
CDR3 length: 14
D gene: -

CDR3 DNA: TGTGCCAGCAGGCGGAACTCCTACGAGCAGTACTTC
CDR3 protein: CASRRNSYEQYF
J gene: TRBJ2-7
clone size: once
V gene: TRBV6-5
CDR3 length: 12
D gene: -

CDR3 DNA: TGTGCCAGCCGGTTCCGGACAGGGGTTAATGGTGGCTACACCTTC
CDR3 protein: CASRFRTGVNGGYTF
J gene: TRBJ1-2
clone size: few
V gene: TRBV27
CDR3 length: 15
D gene: TRBD1

CDR3 DNA: TGTGCCAGCAGCTTAGGACAGGAGGATACGCAGTATTTT
CDR3 protein: CASSLGQEDTQYF
J gene: TRBJ2-3
clone size: -
V gene: TRBV7-9
CDR3 length: 13
D gene: -

CDR3 DNA: TGTGCCAGCAGCTTTACCGGGGGTTTTAGGGCTAGAACTGAAGCTTTCTTT
CDR3 protein: CASSFTGGFRARTEAFF
J gene: TRBJ1-1
clone size: -
V gene: TRBV7-2
CDR3 length: 17
D gene: -

CDR3 DNA: TGTGCCAGCAGCCGCAAACCCATTGGCGGGGGCCTGTACAATGAGCAGTTCTTC
CDR3 protein: CASSRKPIGGGLYNEQFF
J gene: TRBJ2-1
clone size: -
V gene: TRBV7-3
CDR3 length: 18
D gene: -

CDR3 DNA: TGTGCCAGCACCAAGAACGCCTGGGACAGGGGGAGAGACGAGCAGTACTTC
CDR3 protein: CASTKNAWDRGRDEQYF
J gene: TRBJ2-7
clone size: -
V gene: TRBV27
CDR3 length: 17
D gene: TRBD1

CDR3 DNA: TGTGCCAGCAGGGTAACAGATAACACTGAAGCTTTCTTT
CDR3 protein: CASRVTDNTEAFF
J gene: TRBJ1-1
clone size: -
V gene: TRBV6-5
CDR3 length: 13
D gene: -

CDR3 DNA: TGTGCCAGCAGCTTATTGGAGGGATGGACTGAAGCTTTCTTT
CDR3 protein: CASSLLEGWTEAFF
J gene: TRBJ1-1
clone size: -
V gene: TRBV7-2
CDR3 length: 14
D gene: -

CDR3 DNA: TGCGCCAGCAGCTTGAGCAGGGGGTCCCAAGAGACCCAGTACTTC
CDR3 protein: CASSLSRGSQETQYF
J gene: TRBJ2-5
clone size: -
V gene: TRBV5-1
CDR3 length: 15
D gene: TRBD1